A single T cell receptor beta chain is shown here with its context. What it binds is unknown. This entry is derived from a study of T cell responses to AZD1222 COVID-19 vaccine. This CDR3 contains 13 residues. Germline V lookup: CDR1 LNHDA, CDR2 SQIVND (reference sequence). The J segment lost 5 bases and the V segment lost 7 bases, leaving 4 bases of the junction unmatched. Regarding the study as a whole: Only a handful of AZD1222 recipients were seropositive at baseline. Two doses of AZD1222 preceded a rise in Spike-specific TCR breadth and depth. With dominance at 160-218 and 743-854, vaccine-associated CD4 TCRs spanned spike.

Pooling covered second doses at about 4 or about 12 weeks. Data came from immunoSEQ multiplex PCR; TCRdb stores just in-frame clones and leaves some out. Of about 100,000 clones listed, approximately 91% were seen once; the top ten hold roughly 8%. The TCR originated in an adult who received the AZD1222 COVID-19 vaccine. This chain joins TRBV19 and TRBJ2-3, with TRBD2 identical over 9 bases. The input for sequencing was peripheral blood, taken 28 days after the second AZD1222 dose. The CDR3 reads CASTSGMVDTQYF. In DNA form, the CDR3 reads TGTGCCAGTACTAGCGGGATGGTAGATACGCAGTATTTT.